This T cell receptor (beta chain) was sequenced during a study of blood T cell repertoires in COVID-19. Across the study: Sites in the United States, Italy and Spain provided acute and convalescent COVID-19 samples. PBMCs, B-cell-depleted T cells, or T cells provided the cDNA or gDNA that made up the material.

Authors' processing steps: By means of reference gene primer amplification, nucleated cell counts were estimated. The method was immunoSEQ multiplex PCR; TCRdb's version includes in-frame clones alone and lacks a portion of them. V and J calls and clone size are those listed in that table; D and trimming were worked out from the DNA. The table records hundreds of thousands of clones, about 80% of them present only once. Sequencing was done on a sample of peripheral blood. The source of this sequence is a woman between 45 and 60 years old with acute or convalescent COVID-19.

The CDR3 loop is CASSGADRSTDTQYF. As DNA, the CDR3 is TGTGCCAGTAGTGGGGCGGACAGAAGCACAGATACGCAGTATTTT. The chain links TRBV19 to TRBJ2-3; weak D call: TRBD1 (6 bases). This CDR3 has 15 amino acids. Per the germline V gene, CDR1 is LNHDA and CDR2 is SQIVND (reference sequence). V lost 5 bases to trimming and J lost 0 bases, with 12 bases between them. The full variable domain, its missing parts supplied by reference TRBV19 and TRBJ2-3, is DGGITQSPKYLFRKEGQNVTLSCEQNLNHDAMYWYRQDPGQGLRLIYYSQIVNDFQKGDIAEGYSVSREKKESFPLTVTSAQKNPTAFYLCASSGADRSTDTQYFGPGTRLTVL.